This T cell receptor beta chain was found in a study of PD-1 blockade in classical Hodgkin lymphoma. This sample's time point: newly diagnosed, previously untreated cHL patient sample. Assay used: immunoSEQ multiplex PCR; TCRdb lists only in-frame clones, some missing. Here the sample spans roughly 7,000 clones, about 78% being singletons. Trimming removed 1 base at V and 5 bases at J, with 9 bases between. The CDR3 runs to 13 residues. The germline V gene has CDR1 SGHVS and CDR2 FQNEAQ. This receptor was taken from a human donor with classical Hodgkin lymphoma. The sequencing sample was made of peripheral blood mononuclear cells (PBMCs). The V and J genes are TRBV7-8 and TRBJ2-7, with D unclear. As DNA, the CDR3 is TGTGCCAGCAGCTTAGAATCTGGGGACGAGCAGTACTTC. Residues: CASSLESGDEQYF.